This T cell receptor (beta chain) was profiled in a study of blood T cell repertoires in COVID-19. In terms of age and location, participants ranged from roughly 18 to 90 years and lived in about 25 US areas. The sample holds a few counts of this clone. The CDR3 is 15 residues long. The V gene lost 0 bases and the J gene lost 0 bases, with 8 bases spanning the gap. Germline V CDR1 and CDR2: SGDLS, YYNGEE. Measured with immunoSEQ multiplex PCR; TCRdb has only the in-frame clones, and not every one. Of under 200,000 clones listed, 82% are singletons. Sequenced input: PBMCs or T cells enriched from blood (not recorded which). The sequence was obtained from an older woman with acute COVID-19. The chain employs TRBV9 and TRBJ2-3, with D maybe TRBD1 (5 bases). Here the CDR3 DNA reads TGTGCCAGCAGCGTAGAGGGGCATAGCACAGATACGCAGTATTTT. Its protein is CASSVEGHSTDTQYF.